A selection of T cell receptor beta chains follows, all from one sample in a study of blood T cells in healthy people across ages. In TCRdb, the 5' RACE reads were re-called with MiXCR into one record per CDR3 protein. The data hold approximately 1.5 million distinct CDR3 sequences, with 30% to 35% observed a single time. The sequenced sample consisted of blood. The receptors derive from a woman aged 25 to 39 in good health. Each CDR3 is given with its conserved first and last residue. Fields, in order: V gene, D gene, J gene, clone size, CDR3 protein, CDR3 DNA. D genes are given only for firm matches. Clone size appears in some rows only: once, few, many, or a class for an expanded clone.

V: TRBV5-6; D: NA; J: TRBJ2-7; size: few; CDR3: CASSLKRVGSYEQYF; DNA: TGTGCCAGCAGCTTGAAGAGGGTGGGATCCTACGAGCAGTACTTC
V: TRBV28; D: NA; J: TRBJ2-5; size: few; CDR3: CASSLGVLEQYF; DNA: TGTGCCAGCAGTTTGGGGGTCCTGGAGCAGTACTTC
V: TRBV20-1; D: NA; J: TRBJ2-6; size: NA; CDR3: CSAPVVSDSGANVLTF; DNA: TGCAGTGCTCCAGTAGTTTCGGACTCTGGGGCCAACGTCCTGACTTTC
V: TRBV20-1; D: TRBD1; J: TRBJ1-6; size: NA; CDR3: CSVSMDRGFNSPLHF; DNA: TGCAGTGTTTCAATGGACAGGGGGTTTAATTCACCCCTCCACTTT
V: TRBV6-1; D: TRBD1; J: TRBJ1-2; size: NA; CDR3: CASSDQPGQGDGYTF; DNA: TGTGCCAGCAGTGATCAGCCGGGACAGGGAGATGGCTACACCTTC
V: TRBV2; D: NA; J: TRBJ2-7; size: NA; CDR3: CASSIWGETGTRQYF; DNA: TGTGCCAGCAGTATCTGGGGGGAGACAGGAACTCGGCAGTACTTC
V: TRBV20-1; D: NA; J: TRBJ1-2; size: many; CDR3: CSARGSETGLPSRTF; DNA: TGCAGTGCTAGAGGTTCGGAAACGGGACTCCCGAGTCGCACCTTC
V: TRBV9; D: NA; J: TRBJ1-2; size: NA; CDR3: CASSVDAVFSYGYTF; DNA: TGTGCCAGCAGCGTTGACGCCGTTTTTAGCTATGGCTACACCTTC
V: TRBV20-1; D: NA; J: TRBJ2-7; size: NA; CDR3: CSAKRRGTPSGKQYF; DNA: TGCAGTGCTAAACGGAGGGGAACCCCATCGGGGAAGCAGTACTTC
V: TRBV5-1; D: NA; J: TRBJ1-6; size: many; CDR3: CASRRDGYSPLHF; DNA: TGCGCCAGCAGAAGGGACGGATATTCACCCCTCCACTTT
V: TRBV28; D: TRBD2; J: TRBJ2-7; size: NA; CDR3: CASTGGLESYEQYF; DNA: TGTGCCAGCACAGGTGGACTAGAATCGTACGAGCAGTACTTC
V: TRBV4-2; D: TRBD2; J: TRBJ2-1; size: few; CDR3: CASGRAGGPNGEQFF; DNA: TGTGCCAGCGGCCGAGCGGGAGGGCCTAATGGTGAGCAGTTCTTC
V: TRBV27; D: NA; J: TRBJ2-1; size: few; CDR3: CASSPRQDEQFF; DNA: TGTGCCAGCAGTCCCCGACAGGATGAGCAGTTCTTC
V: TRBV12-3/TRBV12-4; D: NA; J: TRBJ2-3; size: NA; CDR3: CASSPYMSVSTDTQYF; DNA: TGTGCCAGCAGTCCCTACATGTCCGTGAGCACAGATACGCAGTATTTT
V: TRBV4-1; D: NA; J: TRBJ1-4; size: NA; CDR3: CASSQLTITNEKLFF; DNA: TGCGCCAGCAGCCAATTGACGATAACTAATGAAAAACTGTTTTTT
V: TRBV9; D: TRBD2; J: TRBJ2-1; size: many; CDR3: CASSPSGAYNEQFF; DNA: TGTGCCAGCTCCCCTAGCGGTGCCTACAATGAGCAGTTCTTC
V: TRBV11-2; D: NA; J: TRBJ1-2; size: few; CDR3: CATIPRTDSVTGYTF; DNA: TGTGCCACCATACCCCGGACAGATTCAGTAACTGGCTACACCTTC
V: TRBV10-3; D: TRBD1; J: TRBJ1-5; size: NA; CDR3: CAIGWTGEGQPQHF; DNA: TGTGCCATCGGGTGGACAGGGGAAGGTCAGCCCCAGCATTTT
V: TRBV3-1; D: NA; J: TRBJ2-1; size: NA; CDR3: CASSQVDFQFF; DNA: TGTGCCAGCAGCCAGGTGGACTTTCAGTTCTTC
V: TRBV2; D: TRBD2; J: TRBJ2-7; size: NA; CDR3: CASKSGTSPFGEQYF; DNA: TGTGCCAGCAAAAGCGGGACTAGCCCTTTTGGCGAGCAGTACTTC
V: TRBV20-1; D: TRBD2; J: TRBJ2-5; size: NA; CDR3: CSALTGSGTSLRAYNEQYF; DNA: TGCAGTGCCCTTACCGGGAGCGGGACTTCCCTTCGAGCCTACAATGAGCAGTACTTC
V: TRBV6-5; D: NA; J: TRBJ2-3; size: NA; CDR3: CAPCPRGNPGADTQYF; DNA: TGTGCCCCCTGCCCCCGCGGGAACCCAGGAGCAGATACGCAGTATTTT
V: TRBV20-1; D: NA; J: TRBJ2-5; size: few; CDR3: CSAPGVQETQYF; DNA: TGCAGTGCTCCGGGGGTCCAAGAGACCCAGTACTTC
V: TRBV6-5; D: NA; J: TRBJ1-1; size: NA; CDR3: CASTPQRGLITEAFF; DNA: TGTGCCAGCACCCCACAGAGGGGGTTGATCACTGAAGCTTTCTTT
V: TRBV7-2; D: NA; J: TRBJ2-7; size: NA; CDR3: CASSSMVASYEQYF; DNA: TGTGCCAGCAGCTCCATGGTGGCCTCCTACGAGCAGTACTTC
V: TRBV20-1; D: NA; J: TRBJ1-5; size: few; CDR3: CSAKGRQGLNQPQHF; DNA: TGCAGTGCTAAGGGGCGGCAGGGGCTAAATCAGCCCCAGCATTTT
V: TRBV27; D: NA; J: TRBJ2-7; size: NA; CDR3: CASSWSSESDEQYF; DNA: TGTGCCAGCAGTTGGAGCTCCGAGAGCGACGAGCAGTACTTC
V: TRBV14; D: TRBD1; J: TRBJ2-1; size: few; CDR3: CASSTTGTGKDNEQFF; DNA: TGTGCCAGCAGCACCACCGGGACAGGCAAAGACAATGAGCAGTTCTTC
V: TRBV20-1; D: TRBD1; J: TRBJ2-7; size: NA; CDR3: CSGLAGGVSEQYF; DNA: TGCAGTGGCTTGGCAGGGGGAGTTTCCGAGCAGTACTTC
V: TRBV30; D: TRBD1; J: TRBJ1-1; size: NA; CDR3: CAWSVGTVNTEAFF; DNA: TGTGCCTGGAGTGTAGGGACAGTAAACACTGAAGCTTTCTTT
V: TRBV28; D: TRBD2; J: TRBJ2-5; size: NA; CDR3: CASSLGGVIQETQYF; DNA: TGTGCCAGCAGTTTAGGGGGGGTTATCCAAGAGACCCAGTACTTC
V: TRBV7-9; D: TRBD1; J: TRBJ1-1; size: few; CDR3: CASSLLGTERAFF; DNA: TGTGCCAGCAGCTTACTCGGGACAGAAAGGGCTTTCTTT
V: TRBV12-3/TRBV12-4; D: TRBD1; J: TRBJ1-5; size: few; CDR3: CASSTTGISNQPQHF; DNA: TGTGCCAGCAGTACGACAGGGATCAGCAATCAGCCCCAGCATTTT
V: TRBV20-1; D: NA; J: TRBJ1-6; size: NA; CDR3: CSAQRDPANSPLHF; DNA: TGCAGTGCTCAGCGGGATCCTGCGAATTCACCCCTCCACTTT
V: TRBV5-1; D: NA; J: TRBJ2-7; size: NA; CDR3: CASSFGQGGTYEQYF; DNA: TGCGCCAGCAGCTTCGGTCAGGGAGGCACCTACGAGCAGTACTTC
V: TRBV11-2; D: NA; J: TRBJ2-7; size: NA; CDR3: CASSGGAAYEQYF; DNA: TGTGCCAGCAGTGGGGGGGCGGCCTACGAGCAGTACTTC
V: TRBV2; D: TRBD1; J: TRBJ1-2; size: NA; CDR3: CASGSGQGGYGYTF; DNA: TGTGCCAGCGGCTCGGGACAGGGCGGCTATGGCTACACCTTC
V: TRBV5-1; D: TRBD1; J: TRBJ2-2; size: once; CDR3: CASRSDRGITGELFF; DNA: TGCGCCAGCAGATCAGACAGGGGGATTACCGGGGAGCTGTTTTTT
V: TRBV19; D: TRBD2; J: TRBJ2-1; size: NA; CDR3: CASTTSGRDEQFF; DNA: TGTGCCAGTACAACTAGCGGGAGGGATGAGCAGTTCTTC
V: TRBV7-3; D: NA; J: TRBJ1-2; size: NA; CDR3: CASSLFPANYGYTF; DNA: TGTGCCAGCAGCTTATTCCCGGCAAACTATGGCTACACCTTC
V: TRBV12-3/TRBV12-4; D: NA; J: TRBJ2-3; size: NA; CDR3: CASIIGGLYTDTQYF; DNA: TGTGCCAGCATCATAGGGGGACTCTACACAGATACGCAGTATTTT